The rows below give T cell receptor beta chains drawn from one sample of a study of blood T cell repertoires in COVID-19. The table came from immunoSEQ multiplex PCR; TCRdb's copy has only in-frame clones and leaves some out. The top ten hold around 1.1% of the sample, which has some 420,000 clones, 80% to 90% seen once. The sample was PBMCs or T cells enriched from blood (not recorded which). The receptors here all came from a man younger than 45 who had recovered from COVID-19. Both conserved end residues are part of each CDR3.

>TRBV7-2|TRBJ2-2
CASSLQRTGELFF
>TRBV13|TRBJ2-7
CASSSDRGVSEQYF
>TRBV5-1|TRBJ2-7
CASSLDGLLAYEQYF
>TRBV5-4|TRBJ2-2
CASHASGANTGELFF
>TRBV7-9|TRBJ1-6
CASSPTGARSPLHF
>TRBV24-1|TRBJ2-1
CATSDRTGGEVSEQFF
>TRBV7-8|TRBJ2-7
CASSRAGGFYEQYF
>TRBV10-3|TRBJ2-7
CAISDGGYTYEQYF
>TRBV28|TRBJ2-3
CASSLSGQGSTDTQYF
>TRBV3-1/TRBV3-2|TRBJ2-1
CASSQGIAGEYNEQFF
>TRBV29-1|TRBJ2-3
CSAGTSGRAVMPDTQYF
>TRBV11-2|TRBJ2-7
CASRGGREGLYEQYF
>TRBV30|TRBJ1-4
CARSLQGGEKLFF
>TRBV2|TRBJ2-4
CASTDWGPEYF
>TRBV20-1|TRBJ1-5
CSASFVTGGWSNQPQHF
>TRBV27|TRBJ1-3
CASRMSSGNTIYF
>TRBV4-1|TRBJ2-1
CASSQAGAGQGWNEQFF
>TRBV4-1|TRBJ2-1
CASSQDLTAGGRNEQFF
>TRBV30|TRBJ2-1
CAWSPGGTGNNEQFF
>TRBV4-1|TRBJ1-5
CASSPRAFNQPQHF
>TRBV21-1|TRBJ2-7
CASSRHWAGGGRYEQYF
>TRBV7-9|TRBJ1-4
CASSDSGTRASEKLFF
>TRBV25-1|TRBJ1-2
CASSAAGIFGGYTF
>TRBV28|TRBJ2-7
CASSLRREFIYEQYF
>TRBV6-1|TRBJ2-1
CASSEGSYYNEQFF
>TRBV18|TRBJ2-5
CASSPGAEETQYF
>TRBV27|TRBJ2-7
CASSQGQAYEQYF
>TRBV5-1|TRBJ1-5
CASRNDRGGQPQHF
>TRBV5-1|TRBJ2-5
CASSLVAVQETQYF
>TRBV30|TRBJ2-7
CAWSPGLAGPYEQYF
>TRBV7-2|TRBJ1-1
CASSLVAGLNTEAFF
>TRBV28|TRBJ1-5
CASSLRVEETAKPQHF
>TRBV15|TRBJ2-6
CATSRDLSGANVLTF
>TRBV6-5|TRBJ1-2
CASSYTEKQGAGGYTF
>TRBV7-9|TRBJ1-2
CASSRGYYGYTF
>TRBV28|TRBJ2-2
CASSRPSLLNTGELFF
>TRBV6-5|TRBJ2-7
CASRYSGEDYEQYF
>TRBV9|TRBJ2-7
CASSVDRQGVYEQYF
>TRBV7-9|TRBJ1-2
CASSLADRIHGYTF
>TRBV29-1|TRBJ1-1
CSVDSLGSGQGLKNTEAFF
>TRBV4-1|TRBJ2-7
CASSLGPGLSSYEQYF
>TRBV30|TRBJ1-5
CAWSVQGDQPQHF
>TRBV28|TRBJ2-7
CASSFRLAGGYEQYF
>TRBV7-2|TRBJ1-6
CASSLAQAVRGSPLHF
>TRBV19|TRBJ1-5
CASSIMGGNQPQHF
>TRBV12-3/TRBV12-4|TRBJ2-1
CASRTPGNEQFF
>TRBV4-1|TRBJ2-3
CASSQGPDSGTDTQYF
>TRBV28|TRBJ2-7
CASSLSVAGSYEQYF
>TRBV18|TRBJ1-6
CASSPRPGQKYNSPLHF
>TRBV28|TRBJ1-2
CACQGNYGYTF
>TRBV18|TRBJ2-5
CASSLRTGYQETQYF
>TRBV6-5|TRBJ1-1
CASSYSKGGGEAFF
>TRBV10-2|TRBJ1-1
CASSGQMNTEAFF
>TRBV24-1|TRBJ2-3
CATSGTSGRWDTQYF
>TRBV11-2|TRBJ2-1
CASSLAGDYNEQFF
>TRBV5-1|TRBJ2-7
CASSLQWTGDYEQYF
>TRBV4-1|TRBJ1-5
CASSPRQGDGNQPQHF
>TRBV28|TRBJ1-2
CASSFLQGYTF